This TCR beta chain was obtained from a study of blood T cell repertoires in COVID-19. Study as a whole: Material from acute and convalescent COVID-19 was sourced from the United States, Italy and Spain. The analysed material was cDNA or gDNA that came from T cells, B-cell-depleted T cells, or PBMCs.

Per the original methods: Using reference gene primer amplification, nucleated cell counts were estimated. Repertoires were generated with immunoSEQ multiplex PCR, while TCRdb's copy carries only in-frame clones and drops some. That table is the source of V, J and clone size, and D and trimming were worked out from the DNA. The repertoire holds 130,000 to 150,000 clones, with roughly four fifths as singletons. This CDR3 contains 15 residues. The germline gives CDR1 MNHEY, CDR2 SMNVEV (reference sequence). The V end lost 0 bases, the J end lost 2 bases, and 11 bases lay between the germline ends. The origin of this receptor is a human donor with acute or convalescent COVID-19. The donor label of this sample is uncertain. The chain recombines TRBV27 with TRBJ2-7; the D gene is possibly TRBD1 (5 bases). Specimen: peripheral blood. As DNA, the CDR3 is TGTGCCAGCAGTTTATCGAGGCCAGGGACCTACGAGCAGTACGTC. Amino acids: CASSLSRPGTYEQYV.